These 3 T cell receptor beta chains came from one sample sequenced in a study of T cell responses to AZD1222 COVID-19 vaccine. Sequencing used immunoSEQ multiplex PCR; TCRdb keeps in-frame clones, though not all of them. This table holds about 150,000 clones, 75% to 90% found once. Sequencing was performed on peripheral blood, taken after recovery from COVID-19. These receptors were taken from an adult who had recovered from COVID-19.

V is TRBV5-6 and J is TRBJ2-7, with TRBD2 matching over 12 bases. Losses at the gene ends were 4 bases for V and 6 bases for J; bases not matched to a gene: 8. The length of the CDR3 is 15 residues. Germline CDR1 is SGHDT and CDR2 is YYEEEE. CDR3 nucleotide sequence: TGTGCCAGCAGCCTACGACTAGCGGGAGTAAGCGAGCAGTACTTC. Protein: CASSLRLAGVSEQYF.

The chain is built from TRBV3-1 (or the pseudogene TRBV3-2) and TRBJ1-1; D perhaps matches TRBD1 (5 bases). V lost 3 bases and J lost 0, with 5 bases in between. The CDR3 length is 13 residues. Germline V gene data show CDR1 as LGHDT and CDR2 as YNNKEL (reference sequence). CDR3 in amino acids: CASSQGVNTEAFF. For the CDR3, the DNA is TGTGCCAGCAGCCAGGGGGTGAACACTGAAGCTTTCTTT.

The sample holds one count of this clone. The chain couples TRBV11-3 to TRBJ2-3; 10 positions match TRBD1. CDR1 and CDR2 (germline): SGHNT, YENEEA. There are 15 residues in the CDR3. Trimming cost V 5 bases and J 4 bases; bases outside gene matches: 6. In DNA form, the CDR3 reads TGTGCCAGCAGCAAAGGACAGGGGGACGCAGATACGCAGTATTTT. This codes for CASSKGQGDADTQYF.